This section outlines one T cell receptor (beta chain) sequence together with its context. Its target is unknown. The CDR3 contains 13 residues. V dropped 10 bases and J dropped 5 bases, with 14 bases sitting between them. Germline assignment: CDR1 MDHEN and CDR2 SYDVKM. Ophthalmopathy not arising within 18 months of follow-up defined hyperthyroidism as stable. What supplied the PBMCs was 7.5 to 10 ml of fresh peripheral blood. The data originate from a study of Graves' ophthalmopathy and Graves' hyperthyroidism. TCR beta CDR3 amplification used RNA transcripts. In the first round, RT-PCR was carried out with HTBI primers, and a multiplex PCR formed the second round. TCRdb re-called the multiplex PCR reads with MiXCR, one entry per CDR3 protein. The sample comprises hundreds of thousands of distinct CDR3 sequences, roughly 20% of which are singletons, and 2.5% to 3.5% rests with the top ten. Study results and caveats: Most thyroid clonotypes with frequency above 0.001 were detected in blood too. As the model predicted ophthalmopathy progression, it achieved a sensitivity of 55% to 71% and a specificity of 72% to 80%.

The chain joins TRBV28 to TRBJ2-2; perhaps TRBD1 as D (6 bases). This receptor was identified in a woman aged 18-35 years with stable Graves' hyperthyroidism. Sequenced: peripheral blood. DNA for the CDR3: TGTGCCACCTGGACAGCTCGGACCGGGGAGCTGTTTTTT. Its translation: CATWTARTGELFF.